The clone carrying this T cell receptor (beta chain) showed up just once. Its target is not known. The CDR3 runs 17 residues. Trimming stripped 2 bases from V and 0 bases from J, with 16 bases between. Germline CDR1 SGHRS, CDR2 YFSETQ. The sample comes from a study of blood T cells in healthy people across ages. Study-level points and caveats: A strong correlation between TCR beta diversity and naive T cell percentage was seen. Conclusively comparing naive with antigen-experienced cells was impossible with unsorted PBMCs.

A second 7 to 11 cycle PCR used barcoded and J-beta primers. From the 5' RACE reads, TCRdb called clonotypes with MiXCR, one entry per CDR3 protein. The table has hundreds of thousands of distinct CDR3 sequences, under 70% seen once. Specimen: blood. The rearrangement links TRBV5-1 to TRBJ2-3, with D tentatively TRBD2 (7 bases). The sequence came from a man aged 55 to 70 in good health. This CDR3 reads CASSFGGGASSTDTQYF. The CDR3 DNA is TGCGCCAGCAGCTTCGGCGGGGGCGCCTCTAGCACAGATACGCAGTATTTT.